This TCR beta chain was recorded in a study of blood T cell repertoires in COVID-19. Whole-study context: Sites in the United States, Italy and Spain provided acute and convalescent COVID-19 samples. The analysed material was cDNA or gDNA that came from T cells, B-cell-depleted T cells, or PBMCs.

Sequenced by immunoSEQ multiplex PCR; TCRdb stores in-frame clones only, minus some. The sample records fewer than 350,000 clones, about nine tenths being singletons. Grouping used clinical history reported by participants in a survey and questionnaire. Sequenced: PBMCs or T cells enriched from blood (not recorded which). This clonotype was sampled from a woman in her 30s who had been exposed to COVID-19.

The CDR3 protein is CASSLYRTMGPYEQYF. The CDR3 coding sequence is TGTGCCAGCAGTTTATATAGAACAATGGGCCCCTACGAGCAGTACTTC. The genes are TRBV27 and TRBJ2-7; D unresolved. In germline, CDR1 is MNHEY, CDR2 SMNVEV (reference sequence). V was pared by 1 base and J by 2 bases, with 15 bases between. CDR3 size: 16 residues.